The rows below give T cell receptor beta chains drawn from one sample of a study of tumor and adjacent non-tumor tissue in lung cancer. In TCRdb, the multiplex PCR reads were re-called with MiXCR into one record per CDR3 protein. Altogether tens of thousands of distinct CDR3 sequences are present, about 66% being singletons, with the ten largest covering around 18%. Material: lung tumor tissue. Receptors originate from a man in his sixties with non-small cell lung cancer. Both conserved end residues are part of each CDR3. The order of the fields is D gene, J gene, V gene, clone size, CDR3 DNA, CDR3 protein. A D gene is named only where the DNA matches it firmly. The size of a clone is reported for some rows only, either as once, few or many, or as a class for expanded clones.

>NA|TRBJ1-5|TRBV4-1|NA
TGCGTCAGCAGCCACGGCGAAGGAAGCACAGATACGCAGCATTTT
CVSSHGEGSTDTQHF
>NA|TRBJ2-1|TRBV4-1|NA
TGCGCCAGGAGCCAAGATGTGGCACTCAGCCCCTACAATGAGCAGTTCTTC
CARSQDVALSPYNEQFF
>NA|TRBJ1-5|TRBV6-1|NA
TGTGCCAGCAGAGACATGGATCAGCCCCAACATTTT
CASRDMDQPQHF
>TRBD1|TRBJ1-6|TRBV20-1|once
TGCAGTGCCTCCGACAGGGCTAATAATTCACCCCTCCACTTT
CSASDRANNSPLHF
>NA|TRBJ2-6|TRBV6-5|many
TGTGCCAGCAGTATGACTGGGGCCAACGTCCTGACTTTC
CASSMTGANVLTF
>NA|TRBJ2-3|TRBV11-2|NA
TGTGCCAGTAGCCCAGGAGGCCACGGAGATACGCAGTATTTT
CASSPGGHGDTQYF
>NA|TRBJ2-5|TRBV6-2/TRBV6-3|once
TGCGCCAGCAGTAACACAGCTGGAGGCGTAGAGACCCAGTACTTC
CASSNTAGGVETQYF
>NA|TRBJ2-2|TRBV11-2|NA
TGTGCCAGCAGCATCCAGTACATCGGGGAGCCGTTTTTT
CASSIQYIGEPFF
>NA|TRBJ1-1|TRBV5-1|many
TGCGCCAGCAGCTTGGGAGGATCCCGGGACATCACTGAAGCTTTCTTT
CASSLGGSRDITEAFF
>NA|TRBJ2-1|TRBV5-1|NA
TGCGCCAGCAGCTTGGTTCGAGAGGGCAATGAACAGTTCTTC
CASSLVREGNEQFF
>NA|TRBJ2-7|TRBV6-1|NA
TGTGTCAGTATGATACGGACCTTTGGGGAGCAGTACTTC
CVSMIRTFGEQYF
>NA|TRBJ2-7|TRBV15|NA
TGTGCCACCAGCGAGGGTCCGGGGGCTTTTACCTCCTACGAGCAGTACTTC
CATSEGPGAFTSYEQYF
>NA|TRBJ2-2|TRBV12-3/TRBV12-4|NA
TGTGCCAGCAGTCCCCTGGGGGGCTTCACCTGGGAGCTGTTTTTT
CASSPLGGFTWELFF
>NA|TRBJ2-6|TRBV4-2|many
TGTGCCAGCAGCCAAGAGATTGGGGGCTCTGGGGCCAACGTCCTGACTTTC
CASSQEIGGSGANVLTF
>TRBD2|TRBJ2-3|TRBV6-1|many
TGTGCCAGCAGGACCCTAGCGGGGGGAAGCACAGATACGCAGTATTTT
CASRTLAGGSTDTQYF
>NA|TRBJ2-2|TRBV6-2/TRBV6-3|NA
TGTGTCAGCAGCCCCTTTGGGGGAGTCACCGGGGGGCTGTTTTTT
CVSSPFGGVTGGLFF
>TRBD2|TRBJ2-7|TRBV11-3|NA
TGTGCCAGCAGCCGGGGGGGGAGTACGCGCTTCCCTGAGCTGTACTTC
CASSRGGSTRFPELYF
>TRBD1|TRBJ2-4|TRBV7-9|NA
TGTACCAGTAGCTCCTGGGGGACAGGAGCCAGGCCCTTAACCAAAAACATTCAGTACTTC
CTSSSWGTGARPLTKNIQYF
>NA|TRBJ1-4|TRBV5-1|few
TGCGCCAGCAGCCCTTCTCAGGGCTATAATGAAAAACTGTCTTTT
CASSPSQGYNEKLSF
>TRBD2|TRBJ2-2|TRBV11-1|NA
TGTGCCAGCGGCATTGGGACTAGCCGGAGCGACGGGGGGCTGTTTTTT
CASGIGTSRSDGGLFF